The T cell receptor (beta chain) under discussion was sequenced for a study of cytomegalovirus exposure and HLA in healthy donors. For the study at large: A prior study identified 117 million unique TCR beta sequences from 150 million to 200 million T cells. There were about 85 million unique TCRs (from HLA-typed donors) in an early data release.

Study-wide points: The classifier was said to identify cytomegalovirus status with high specificity and sensitivity.

To note about this clone: Antigen specificity is unknown.

Primers: 60 Vbeta forward and 13 Jbeta reverse. Repertoires were generated with immunoSEQ multiplex PCR, while TCRdb's copy carries only in-frame clones and drops some. The sample contains about 150,000 clones, over 75% of which appear only once. When sampled, the donors appeared nominally healthy, though they likely had unrecorded immune exposures. The CDR3 contains 15 residues. CDR1 SGHNT and CDR2 YENEEA come from the germline V gene. The V end lost 2 bases, the J end lost 1 base, and 8 bases lay between the germline ends. Sequencing was done on a sample of PBMCs. The source is a man aged 35 to 55 in good health and CMV-seronegative. The J gene is TRBJ2-2, the V gene TRBV11-3; TRBD2 is a possible D gene (5 bases). CDR3 nucleotide sequence: TGTGCCAGCAGCTTATCGGGGTGGAACACCGGGGAGCTGTTTTTT. Its translation: CASSLSGWNTGELFF.